This TCR beta chain was sequenced in a study of tumor and adjacent non-tumor tissue in lung cancer. Three rounds of nested PCR, following a modified ARM-PCR protocol, produced the TCRbeta library. From the multiplex PCR reads, TCRdb called clonotypes with MiXCR, one entry per CDR3 protein. The data hold fewer than 75,000 distinct CDR3 sequences, with more than 65% observed a single time. V lost 6 bases, J lost 3 bases, and 7 bases stayed unmatched. Germline assignment: CDR1 LNHDA and CDR2 SQIVND (reference sequence). This CDR3 spans 14 amino acids. This sample's RNA came from whole unsorted tissue. This non-tumor lung sample came from over 3 cm beyond the tumor edge.

This clonotype originated in a man aged 55 to 69 with non-small cell lung cancer. The J gene is TRBJ1-1, the V gene TRBV19; 7 positions agree with TRBD1. The sequenced material came from distant non-tumor lung tissue. For the CDR3, the DNA is TGTGCCAGTAGCACACAGGGGAAGGACACTGAAGCTTTCTTT. Amino acids: CASSTQGKDTEAFF.